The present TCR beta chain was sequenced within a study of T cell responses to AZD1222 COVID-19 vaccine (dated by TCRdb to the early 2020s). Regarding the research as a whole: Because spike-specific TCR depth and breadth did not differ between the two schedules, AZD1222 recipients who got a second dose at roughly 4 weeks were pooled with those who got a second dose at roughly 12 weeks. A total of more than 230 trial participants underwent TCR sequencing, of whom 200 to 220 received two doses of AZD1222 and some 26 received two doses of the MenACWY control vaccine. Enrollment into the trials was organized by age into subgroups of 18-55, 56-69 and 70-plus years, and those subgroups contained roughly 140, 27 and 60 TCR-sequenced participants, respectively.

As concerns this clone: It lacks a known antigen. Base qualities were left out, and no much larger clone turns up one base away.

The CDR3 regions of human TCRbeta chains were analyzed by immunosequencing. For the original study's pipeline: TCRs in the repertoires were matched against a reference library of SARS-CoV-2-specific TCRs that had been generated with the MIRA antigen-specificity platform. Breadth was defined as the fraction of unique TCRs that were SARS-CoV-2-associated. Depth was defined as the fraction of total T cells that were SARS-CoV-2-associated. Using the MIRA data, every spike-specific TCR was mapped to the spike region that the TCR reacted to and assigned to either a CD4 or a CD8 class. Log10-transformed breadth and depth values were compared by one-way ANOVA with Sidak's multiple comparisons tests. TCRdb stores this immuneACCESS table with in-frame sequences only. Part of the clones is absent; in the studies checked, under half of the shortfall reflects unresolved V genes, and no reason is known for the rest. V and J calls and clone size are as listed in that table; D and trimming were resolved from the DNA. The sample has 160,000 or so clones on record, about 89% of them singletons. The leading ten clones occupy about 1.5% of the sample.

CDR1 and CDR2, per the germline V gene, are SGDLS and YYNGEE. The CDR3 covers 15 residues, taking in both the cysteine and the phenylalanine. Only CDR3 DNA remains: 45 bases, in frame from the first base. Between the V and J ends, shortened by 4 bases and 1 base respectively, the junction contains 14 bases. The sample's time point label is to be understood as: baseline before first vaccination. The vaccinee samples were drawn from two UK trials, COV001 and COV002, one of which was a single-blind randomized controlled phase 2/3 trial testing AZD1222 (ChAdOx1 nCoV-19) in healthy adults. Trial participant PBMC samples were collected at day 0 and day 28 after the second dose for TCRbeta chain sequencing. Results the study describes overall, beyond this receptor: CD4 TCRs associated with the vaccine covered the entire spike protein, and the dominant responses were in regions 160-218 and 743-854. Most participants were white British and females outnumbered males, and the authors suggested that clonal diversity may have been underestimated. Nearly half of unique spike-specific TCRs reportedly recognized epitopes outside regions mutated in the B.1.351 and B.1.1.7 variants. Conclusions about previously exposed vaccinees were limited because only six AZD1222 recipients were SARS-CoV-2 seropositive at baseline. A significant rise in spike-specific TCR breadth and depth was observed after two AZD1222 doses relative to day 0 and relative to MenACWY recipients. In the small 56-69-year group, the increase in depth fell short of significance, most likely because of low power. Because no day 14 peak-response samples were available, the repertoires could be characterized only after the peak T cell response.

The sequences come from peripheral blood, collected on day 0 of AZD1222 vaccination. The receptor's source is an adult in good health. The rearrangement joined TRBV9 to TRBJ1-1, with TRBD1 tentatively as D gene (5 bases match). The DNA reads TGTGCCAGCAGCCTAGGGACGGCGAAGAACACTGAAGCTTTCTTT. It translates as CASSLGTAKNTEAFF.